The present T cell receptor beta chain was sequenced within a study of cytomegalovirus exposure and HLA in healthy donors. Turning to the study itself: Membership in the Caucasian-associated ancestry cluster was found for 81% of 398 genotyped donors.

The PCR made use of 60 Vbeta and 13 Jbeta primers. Clones were read by immunoSEQ multiplex PCR, and TCRdb kept only the in-frame ones, dropping some. The table records around 100,000 clones, 70% of them present only once. Study observations and caveats: A prior analysis recorded that most TCR beta V segments were productive about 87% or about 30% of the time. In a later analysis, specific HLA alleles were associated with 15,000 to 20,000 TCR beta sequences at a 0.05 false discovery rate. Analysis performed later showed TCR beta chains linked to HLA being more clonally expanded than equally common others.

In regard to this clone: Its antigen is not identified.

V was shortened by 2 bases and J by 0 bases, with 11 bases between the two germline ends. Germline V gene lookup returns CDR1 LGHNA and CDR2 YSLEER. CDR3 size: 16 residues. Specimen: PBMCs. The V gene is TRBV4-3, the J gene TRBJ2-1; possibly TRBD2 for D (5 bases). The origin of this receptor is a man aged 25 to 45 in good health and CMV-seropositive. In DNA, the CDR3 is TGCGCCAGCAGCCAACGCGGGCACTCCTCCTACAATGAGCAGTTCTTC. As protein: CASSQRGHSSYNEQFF.